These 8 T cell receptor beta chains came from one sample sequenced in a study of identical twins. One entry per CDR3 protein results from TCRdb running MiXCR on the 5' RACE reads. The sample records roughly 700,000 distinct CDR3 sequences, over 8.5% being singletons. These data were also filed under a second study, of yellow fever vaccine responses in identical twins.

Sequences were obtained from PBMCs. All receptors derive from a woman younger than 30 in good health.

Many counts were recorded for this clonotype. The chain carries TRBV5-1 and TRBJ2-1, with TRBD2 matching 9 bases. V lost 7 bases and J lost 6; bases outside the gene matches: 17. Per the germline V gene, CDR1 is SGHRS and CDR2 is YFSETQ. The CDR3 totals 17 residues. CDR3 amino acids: CASGVTNSGGSINEQFF. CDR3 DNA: TGCGCCAGCGGCGTAACCAATAGCGGGGGTTCAATCAATGAGCAGTTCTTC.

The chain's CDR3 is CSARDGAGGARETQYF. In DNA, the CDR3 is TGCAGTGCTAGAGACGGTGCGGGGGGCGCGAGGGAGACCCAGTACTTC. This chain joins TRBV20-1 and TRBJ2-5; 8 bases match TRBD2. V shed 0 bases, J shed 5 bases, and the junction held 11 bases outside the gene matches. This CDR3 spans 16 amino acids. The germline CDR1 and CDR2 sequences are DFQATT and SNEGSKA (reference sequence).

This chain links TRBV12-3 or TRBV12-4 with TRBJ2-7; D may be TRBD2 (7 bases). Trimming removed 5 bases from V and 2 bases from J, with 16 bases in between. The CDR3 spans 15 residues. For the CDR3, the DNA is TGTGCCAGCAGTCCGGACGGGGGGCCCCCCTACGAGCAGTACTTC. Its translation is CASSPDGGPPYEQYF.

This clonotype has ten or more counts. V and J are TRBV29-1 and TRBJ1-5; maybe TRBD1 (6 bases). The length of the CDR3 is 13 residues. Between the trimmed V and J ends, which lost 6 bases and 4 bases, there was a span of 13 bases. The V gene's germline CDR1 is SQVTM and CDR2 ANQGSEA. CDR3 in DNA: TGCAGCGTAGGACGGGACAAAAATCAGCCCCAGCATTTT. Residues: CSVGRDKNQPQHF.

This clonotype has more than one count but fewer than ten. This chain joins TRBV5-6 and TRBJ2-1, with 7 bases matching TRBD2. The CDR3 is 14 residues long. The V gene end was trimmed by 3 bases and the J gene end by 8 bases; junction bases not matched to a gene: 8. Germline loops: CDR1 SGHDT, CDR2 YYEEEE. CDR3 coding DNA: TGTGCCAGCAGCTCGGGAGGTAGGGGCCATGAGCAGTTCTTC. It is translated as CASSSGGRGHEQFF.

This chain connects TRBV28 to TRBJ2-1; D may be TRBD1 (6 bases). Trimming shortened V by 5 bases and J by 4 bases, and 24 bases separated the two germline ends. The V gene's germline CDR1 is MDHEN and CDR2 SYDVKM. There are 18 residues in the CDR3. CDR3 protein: CASSLRPRVTGFYNEQFF. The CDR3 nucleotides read TGTGCCAGCAGTCTTAGGCCCCGGGTTACAGGGTTTTACAATGAGCAGTTCTTC.

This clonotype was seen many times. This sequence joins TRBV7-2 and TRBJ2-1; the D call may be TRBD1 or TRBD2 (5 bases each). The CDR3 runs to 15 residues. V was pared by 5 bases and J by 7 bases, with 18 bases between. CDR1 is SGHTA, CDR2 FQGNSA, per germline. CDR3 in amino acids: CASSPGTTQGNEQFF. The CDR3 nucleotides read TGTGCCAGCAGCCCCGGGACCACTCAAGGGAATGAGCAGTTCTTC.

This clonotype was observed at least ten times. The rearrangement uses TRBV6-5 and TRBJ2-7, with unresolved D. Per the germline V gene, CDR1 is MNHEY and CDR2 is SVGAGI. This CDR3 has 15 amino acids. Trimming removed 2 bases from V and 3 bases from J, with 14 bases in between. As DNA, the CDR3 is TGTGCCAGCAGTTACAAGGCACAGACTTTCTACGAGCAGTACTTC. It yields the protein CASSYKAQTFYEQYF.